This entry lists 31 T cell receptor beta chains sequenced from one sample in a study of CD8 T cells in Susac syndrome. Random hexamers were used to reverse transcribe the RNA input (0.5 to 1 ug). MiXCR was run by TCRdb on the immunoSEQ multiplex PCR reads, yielding one entry per CDR3 protein. Here the sample spans some 100,000 distinct CDR3 sequences, around 93% being singletons. The sample taken for sequencing was CD8+ T cells from PBMCs. Every receptor here comes from a human donor in good health.

Here the CDR3 DNA reads TGTGCCAGCAGCTTTTCGGGACAGGGTTGGGTTAGCGAGCAGTACTTC. Its translation: CASSFSGQGWVSEQYF. The chain combines TRBV5-4 with TRBJ2-7, with 9 nucleotides matching TRBD1. This CDR3 is 16 amino acids long. Germline V gene lookup returns CDR1 SGHNT and CDR2 YYREEE (reference sequence). Unmatched junction bases numbered 12, after V lost 2 bases and J lost 6 bases.

This clonotype was counted a single time. The rearrangement uses TRBV30 and TRBJ2-2; 10 bases match TRBD1. The CDR3 is made up of 16 amino acids. The junction had 8 bases not matched to a gene; V was cut back by 3 bases and J by 4 bases. Germline V gene sequence: CDR1 GTSNPN, CDR2 SVGIG (reference sequence). CDR3 residues: CAWRSGQGIVTGELFF. The DNA for the CDR3 is TGTGCCTGGAGATCGGGACAGGGGATTGTCACCGGGGAGCTGTTTTTT.

This chain links TRBV20-1 with TRBJ1-1; no firm D call. Germline values: CDR1 DFQATT, CDR2 SNEGSKA (reference sequence). The V end lost 3 bases, the J end lost 4 bases, and 18 bases lay between the germline ends. This CDR3 contains 15 residues. The CDR3 region is CSASMEGALSTEAFF. The CDR3, as DNA: TGCAGTGCTAGTATGGAGGGAGCCTTAAGCACTGAAGCTTTCTTT.

The chain links TRBV14 to TRBJ1-2; the D is unclear. Germline CDR1 is SGHDN and CDR2 is FVKESK. The CDR3 has 11 residues. The germline V and J ends were trimmed by 1 base and 9 bases, with 6 bases remaining between them. The CDR3 loop reads CASSQGGSYTF. Here the CDR3 DNA reads TGTGCCAGCAGCCAAGGAGGCAGCTACACCTTC.

The CDR3 region is CAWTDSSAEAFF. In DNA form, the CDR3 reads TGTGCCTGGACGGACAGTAGCGCTGAAGCTTTCTTT. The chain couples TRBV30 to TRBJ1-1, with a tentative D call TRBD1 (6 bases). CDR1 GTSNPN and CDR2 SVGIG come from the germline V gene (reference sequence). Deletions cut 4 bases from V and 6 bases from J, with 12 bases between. This CDR3 is built from 12 residues.

J is TRBJ2-1 and V is TRBV6-2 or TRBV6-3, with unresolved D. The V gene lost 4 bases and the J gene lost 5 bases, with 15 bases spanning the gap. In germline, CDR1 is MNHEY, CDR2 SVGEGT. The length of the CDR3 is 15 residues. CDR3 sequence: CASSSSGWRNNEQFF. CDR3 nucleotides: TGTGCCAGCAGTTCATCAGGCTGGAGAAACAATGAGCAGTTCTTC.

The rearrangement uses TRBV28 and TRBJ2-3; a weak D match, TRBD1 (5 bases). With 4 bases removed from V and 3 bases from J, the gap between germline ends came to 8 bases. The CDR3 is 13 amino acids. Germline values: CDR1 MDHEN, CDR2 SYDVKM. In DNA, the CDR3 is TGTGCCAGCAGTTACTCAGGGACAGATACGCAGTATTTT. Encoded protein: CASSYSGTDTQYF.

This clonotype was observed a few times. The J gene is TRBJ2-2, the V gene TRBV7-2; D is uncertain. CDR1 and CDR2 from the germline V gene are SGHTA and FQGNSA. This CDR3 region has 14 residues. Trimming stripped 4 bases from V and 1 base from J, with 7 bases between. CDR3 in DNA: TGTGCCAGCAGCTCCTCTTTGAACACCGGGGAGCTGTTTTTT. It encodes CASSSSLNTGELFF.

This chain uses TRBV5-1 with TRBJ2-5; D is undetermined. The CDR3 has 14 amino acids. Germline V CDR1 and CDR2: SGHRS, YFSETQ. V gave up 1 base and J gave up 3 bases, with 10 bases separating them. The DNA of the CDR3 is TGCGCCAGCAGCTTGCATAGAGCTGAAGAGACCCAGTACTTC. This codes for CASSLHRAEETQYF.

The gene calls are TRBV20-1 and TRBJ1-5; D gene uncertain. Trimming pared 0 bases from V and 2 bases from J, leaving 8 bases between. The CDR3 has 14 residues. Germline V gene sequence: CDR1 DFQATT, CDR2 SNEGSKA (reference sequence). The CDR3 region has the DNA TGCAGTGCTAGAGACGTCGGACGCAATCAGCCCCAGCATTTT. This encodes CSARDVGRNQPQHF.

This clonotype was seen more than once but under ten times. The CDR3 DNA sequence: TGCGCCAGCAGCCAGGACCCGGGACAGGGGTACGAGCAGTACTTC. It encodes CASSQDPGQGYEQYF. V gene TRBV4-1 combines with J gene TRBJ2-7; TRBD1 agrees at 10 bases. The germline V gene encodes CDR1 MGHRA and CDR2 YSYEKL. There are 15 residues in the CDR3. Trimming removed 3 bases from V and 4 bases from J; junction bases left unmatched: 6.

This chain links TRBV20-1 with TRBJ1-1; D might be TRBD1 (6 bases). Germline CDR1 reads DFQATT; CDR2 reads SNEGSKA (reference sequence). The V end was cut by 2 bases, the J end by 4 bases, with 8 bases between. CDR3 length: 12 residues. The CDR3 DNA follows: TGCAGTGCTAGATTGGGGGCCACTGAAGCTTTCTTT. Its translation: CSARLGATEAFF.

V usage is TRBV20-1 and J usage is TRBJ1-4, with 7 bases lining up with TRBD1. This CDR3 has 14 residues. J was trimmed by 4 bases and V by 6 bases; bases with no gene match: 8. Germline V gene lookup returns CDR1 DFQATT and CDR2 SNEGSKA (reference sequence). CDR3: CSAPVRGFNEKLFF. The CDR3 nucleotides read TGCAGTGCCCCCGTCAGGGGGTTTAATGAAAAACTGTTTTTT.

This chain links TRBV10-3 with TRBJ1-1; TRBD1 agrees at 9 bases. The CDR3 consists of 18 residues. With 1 base clipped from V and 7 bases from J, the junction kept 16 bases outside the gene matches. Germline V lookup: CDR1 ENHRY, CDR2 SYGVKD. The CDR3 coding sequence is TGTGCCATCAGTGAGTTAACATCAAAGGGACAGGGCTTCGGTGAAGCTTTCTTT. Translating gives CAISELTSKGQGFGEAFF.

The chain is built from TRBV11-2 and TRBJ1-1; D might be TRBD1 (5 bases). CDR1 and CDR2 (germline): SGHAT, FQNNGV. CDR3 size: 13 residues. Trimming left V 8 bases short and J 5 bases short, with 15 bases between. The CDR3 protein is CASDHVGGTEAFF. CDR3 nucleotides: TGTGCCAGCGACCACGTCGGGGGGACTGAAGCTTTCTTT.

This clonotype was picked up one time. The genes are TRBV12-3 or TRBV12-4 and TRBJ1-5; tentatively, D is TRBD1 (6 bases). CDR3 length: 15 residues. V shed 6 bases and J shed 3 bases, with 15 bases lying between them. The CDR3 DNA reads as TGTGCCAGCAGCCTTGATACAGGGCCCAATCAGCCCCAGCATTTT. Amino acid sequence: CASSLDTGPNQPQHF.

V usage is TRBV6-5 and J usage is TRBJ1-1, with D tentatively TRBD1 (6 bases). The CDR3 is made up of 15 amino acids. Trimming removed 2 bases at V and 6 bases at J, with 16 bases between. Germline CDR1 and CDR2: MNHEY and SVGAGI. CDR3 DNA: TGTGCCAGCAGTTACGGGGACTACAGGGTCGCTGAAGCTTTCTTT. This gives the protein CASSYGDYRVAEAFF.

This clonotype was detected only a few times. This chain uses TRBV7-2 with TRBJ2-3; D gene unclear. The CDR3 covers 14 residues. V lost 1 base, J lost 3 bases, and 8 bases lay in between. The V gene's germline CDR1 is SGHTA and CDR2 FQGNSA. The CDR3 coding sequence is TGTGCCAGCAGCTTAGATTTGGCGACAGATACGCAGTATTTT. As protein: CASSLDLATDTQYF.

This rearrangement joins TRBV6-2 or TRBV6-3 to TRBJ1-1, with TRBD1 matching over 10 bases. V lost 6 bases and J lost 10; bases outside the gene matches: 11. CDR3 length: 14 amino acids. Germline CDR1 MNHEY, CDR2 SVGEGT. The CDR3 loop is CASSRPGQGSSAFF. CDR3 nucleotides: TGTGCCAGCAGCCGCCCGGGACAGGGGAGTTCAGCTTTCTTT.

The J gene is TRBJ2-7, the V gene TRBV3-1; D unresolved. The CDR3 has 11 residues. Looked up from germline, CDR1 is LGHDT and CDR2 is YNNKEL (reference sequence). V dropped 3 bases and J dropped 5 bases, with 5 bases sitting between them. CDR3: CASSQLDEQYF. In DNA form, the CDR3 reads TGTGCCAGCAGCCAGTTGGACGAGCAGTACTTC.

CDR3 in DNA: TGTGCCAGCAGTTCCCTAGCGGGCTCCTATGACAATGAGCAGTTCTTC. This codes for CASSSLAGSYDNEQFF. The chain combines TRBV6-2 or TRBV6-3 with TRBJ2-1; 8 bases align to TRBD2. With 4 bases clipped from V and 5 bases from J, the junction kept 10 bases outside the gene matches. CDR3 length: 16 residues. The germline V gene encodes CDR1 MNHEY and CDR2 SVGEGT.

The V gene is TRBV5-6, the J gene TRBJ2-7; 9 bases fit TRBD1. Unmatched junction bases numbered 8, after V lost 4 bases and J lost 6 bases. The CDR3 is 14 amino acids. The germline CDR1 and CDR2 sequences are SGHDT and YYEEEE. CDR3 region: CASSTGQGSVEQYF. The CDR3 DNA sequence: TGTGCCAGCAGCACGGGACAGGGATCGGTCGAGCAGTACTTC.

CDR3 nucleotide sequence: TGTGCCAGCAGCCCAAGAAGGGGGGTGACCCATGAGCAGTTCTTC. Protein product: CASSPRRGVTHEQFF. The V call is TRBV3-1, the J call TRBJ2-1; D tentatively reads TRBD1 or TRBD2 (6 bases each). CDR3 length: 15 amino acids. Germline V lookup: CDR1 LGHDT, CDR2 YNNKEL (reference sequence). The V gene lost 4 bases and the J gene lost 8 bases, with 18 bases spanning the gap.

V is TRBV20-1 and J is TRBJ1-1; D is perhaps TRBD1 (5 bases). CDR1 is DFQATT and CDR2 is SNEGSKA in the germline V gene (reference sequence). V shed 2 bases and J shed 4 bases, with 14 bases lying between them. The CDR3 is 14 amino acids. CDR3 bases: TGCAGTGCTAGACTGAGCCTTAGGGGCACTGAAGCTTTCTTT. This sequence encodes CSARLSLRGTEAFF.

In this sample, this clonotype turned up a few times. Here the CDR3 DNA reads TGTGCCAGCAGTCCGGGGAATCAGCCCCAGCATTTT. The encoded protein is CASSPGNQPQHF. The chain is built from TRBV12-3 or TRBV12-4 and TRBJ1-5; D uncertain. CDR3 size: 12 residues. V was shortened by 5 bases and J by 4 bases, with 6 bases between the two germline ends.

The chain uses TRBV14 and TRBJ1-4; D ambiguous. Trimming cost V 2 bases and J 3 bases, with 7 bases left between them. The CDR3 loop spans 14 amino acids. Looked up from germline, CDR1 is SGHDN and CDR2 is FVKESK. The CDR3 spells CASSQPSANEKLFF. In DNA form, the CDR3 reads TGTGCCAGCAGCCAACCGTCGGCTAATGAAAAACTGTTTTTT.

Here the CDR3 reads CASSEAATANNSPLHF. CDR3 DNA: TGTGCCAGCAGTGAGGCCGCCACGGCAAATAATTCACCCCTCCACTTT. The V and J genes are TRBV2 and TRBJ1-6; no firm D call. Germline V gene data show CDR1 as SNHLY and CDR2 as FYNNEI. The germline V and J ends were trimmed by 3 bases and 5 bases, with 14 bases remaining between them. The CDR3 is 16 residues long.

This rearrangement joins TRBV10-3 to TRBJ2-2; possible D gene TRBD1, 6 bases. The CDR3 consists of 17 residues. Germline CDR1 reads ENHRY; CDR2 reads SYGVKD. Trimming pared 11 bases from V and 4 bases from J, leaving 26 bases between. The CDR3 region has the DNA TGTGCCGTTTTGGTTCGAACCGAACAGGGCGTCACCGGGGAGCTGTTTTTT. This gives the protein CAVLVRTEQGVTGELFF.

V gene TRBV29-1 combines with J gene TRBJ1-1, with D perhaps matching TRBD1 (6 bases). CDR1 is SQVTM, CDR2 ANQGSEA, per germline. This CDR3 is built from 15 residues. The V and J ends lost 6 bases and 3 bases respectively, with 20 bases between them. The CDR3 loop is CSVSISNQGYTEAFF. CDR3 nucleotide sequence: TGCAGCGTCTCCATTTCTAACCAGGGGTACACTGAAGCTTTCTTT.

The chain links TRBV29-1 to TRBJ1-2, with TRBD1 as a possible D gene (5 bases). The CDR3 runs 12 residues. Trimming shortened V by 6 bases and J by 2 bases, and 10 bases separated the two germline ends. CDR1 and CDR2 (germline): SQVTM, ANQGSEA. The CDR3 sequence is CSVGSGNYGYTF. In DNA, the CDR3 is TGCAGCGTGGGGTCAGGGAACTATGGCTACACCTTC. The full variable domain, its missing parts supplied by reference TRBV29-1 and TRBJ1-2, is SAVISQKPSRDICQRGTSLTIQCQVDSQVTMMFWYRQQPGQSLTLIATANQGSEATYESGFVIDKFPISRPNLTFSTLTVSNMSPEDSSIYLCSVGSGNYGYTFGSGTRLTVV.

This rearrangement joins TRBV12-3 or TRBV12-4 to TRBJ1-2; D uncertain. Trimming took 3 bases from V and 6 from J, leaving 8 bases between them. The CDR3 totals 12 residues. The CDR3 sequence: CASSFERDGYTF. Here the CDR3 DNA reads TGTGCCAGCAGTTTTGAGAGAGATGGCTACACCTTC.